The 26 T cell receptor beta chains presented below share a single source sample, sequenced in a study of response to subunit inactivated influenza vaccine (dated by TCRdb to 2017 to 2018). Library creation used RT-PCR. The instrument was an Illumina HiSeq 2500. Starting from the raw public reads, TCRdb applied fastp trimming at Q25, assembled clones with MiXCR and retained in-frame beta chains. Rows with a matching CDR3 protein are joined into one entry that keeps the most common DNA and genes. The sample data list around 540,000 distinct CDR3 sequences, and roughly 10% of these were observed just once. The top ten clones comprise more than 8.5% of the sample. The sequencing here drew on PBMCs from blood, taken on the day of vaccination. The source is a man between 50 and 59 years old who received an inactivated influenza vaccine. Donor details come from another sample of the same person, matched by shared clones.

V gene TRBV20-1 combines with J gene TRBJ2-7; 9 bases are a match to TRBD2. With V trimmed by 1 base and J by 1 base, 2 bases remained unmatched. Looked up from germline, CDR1 is DFQATT and CDR2 is SNEGSKA (reference sequence). The CDR3 is 14 amino acids. Here the CDR3 reads CSARASGGSYEQYF. CDR3 sequence (DNA): TGCAGTGCTAGAGCAAGCGGGGGGTCCTACGAGCAGTACTTC.

This clonotype turned up a few times. The rearrangement uses TRBV7-9 and TRBJ2-3; 8 bases line up with TRBD1. The CDR3 sequence is 14 residues long. The germline V gene encodes CDR1 SEHNR and CDR2 FQNEAQ (reference sequence). With V trimmed by 5 bases and J by 8 bases, 9 bases remained unmatched. CDR3 region: CASSLGQGRGTQYF. As DNA, the CDR3 is TGTGCCAGCAGCCTAGGACAGGGAAGAGGTACGCAGTATTTT.

This chain uses TRBV12-3 or TRBV12-4 with TRBJ1-6; no reliable D call. The CDR3 runs to 14 residues. The V end was cut by 5 bases, the J end by 6 bases, with 11 bases between. CDR3 nucleotide sequence: TGTGCCAGCAGTCCCGGACGGACTAATTCACCCCTCCACTTT. Its translation: CASSPGRTNSPLHF.

V and J are TRBV28 and TRBJ2-7, with a tentative D call TRBD1 (5 bases). The ends were cut back, 8 bases at V and 2 bases at J, with 19 bases in the middle. The CDR3 consists of 15 residues. Germline CDR1 is MDHEN and CDR2 is SYDVKM. CDR3 in amino acids: CASPPRAGPTYEQYF. In DNA form, the CDR3 reads TGTGCCAGCCCCCCTCGGGCAGGGCCTACCTACGAGCAGTACTTC.

This clonotype was seen a handful of times. This chain links TRBV20-1 with TRBJ2-1, with D possibly TRBD2 on 6 matching bases. V was trimmed by 0 bases and J by 12 bases, leaving 12 bases between them. CDR3 length equals 12 residues. From germline, CDR1 is DFQATT and CDR2 SNEGSKA (reference sequence). CDR3 in amino acids: CSARDGTGRQFF. CDR3 DNA: TGCAGTGCTAGAGATGGGACTGGCAGGCAGTTCTTC.

This clonotype was seen at least ten times. The CDR3 reads CASSLSGANTEAFF. In DNA, the CDR3 is TGTGCCAGCAGCTTGTCAGGGGCGAACACTGAAGCTTTCTTT. The chain combines TRBV5-5 with TRBJ1-1; maybe TRBD1 (6 bases). V was cut by 1 base and J by 1 base, with 8 bases left in between. The CDR3 spans 14 residues. Germline V CDR1 and CDR2: SGHKS, YYEKEE (reference sequence). Full variable domain (outside the CDR3, taken from reference TRBV5-5 and TRBJ1-1): DAGVTQSPTHLIKTRGQQVTLRCSPISGHKSVSWYQQVLGQGPQFIFQYYEKEERGRGNFPDRFSARQFPNYSSELNVNALLLGDSALYLCASSLSGANTEAFFGQGTRLTVV.

The chain carries TRBV12-3 or TRBV12-4 and TRBJ2-4; D might be TRBD2 (6 bases). V was shortened by 7 bases and J by 0 bases, with 19 bases between the two germline ends. The CDR3 runs 17 residues. The CDR3 nucleotides are TGTGCCAGCACCCCCCCCGACGGGGGATTAGCCAAAAACATTCAGTACTTC. Its protein product is CASTPPDGGLAKNIQYF.

This clonotype was recorded only once. This may be a read error, as it is one base from a much larger clone. This chain links TRBV4-1 with TRBJ2-2, with D unclear. Per the germline V gene, CDR1 is MGHRA and CDR2 is YSYEKL. The CDR3 length is 13 residues. Trimming took off 0 bases at V and 7 bases at J, with 6 bases between the two ends. The CDR3 spells CASSQDPGGELFF. CDR3 nucleotides: TGCGCCAGCAGCCAAGATCCGGGCGGGGAGCTGTTTTTT.

This clonotype was picked up a small number of times. The CDR3 sequence: CASSPNQGYEQYF. For the CDR3, the DNA is TGTGCCAGCAGCCCGAACCAAGGTTACGAGCAGTACTTC. V usage is TRBV27 and J usage is TRBJ2-7; no clear D. Trimming left V 6 bases short and J 4 bases short, with 13 bases between. Germline CDR1 reads MNHEY; CDR2 reads SMNVEV (reference sequence). The CDR3 runs 13 residues.

V is TRBV30 and J is TRBJ2-1, with 9 bases aligning to TRBD2. Germline values: CDR1 GTSNPN, CDR2 SVGIG (reference sequence). This CDR3 contains 15 residues. V shed 3 bases, J shed 7 bases, and the junction held 10 bases outside the gene matches. In DNA form, the CDR3 reads TGTGCCTGGAGCAAGAAAGGGACTAGCCGGAATGAGCAGTTCTTC. Protein product: CAWSKKGTSRNEQFF.

This clonotype was detected many times. The chain has TRBV28 and TRBJ2-3; D is unresolved. The V and J ends lost 3 bases and 1 base respectively, with 17 bases between them. Germline V gene lookup returns CDR1 MDHEN and CDR2 SYDVKM. The CDR3 has 17 amino acids. The DNA of the CDR3 is TGTGCCAGCAGTTTTCCCTACACCCCCCGGGGCACAGATACGCAGTATTTT. As protein: CASSFPYTPRGTDTQYF.

This clonotype was picked up a small number of times. The chain is built from TRBV28 and TRBJ2-1; 11 positions match TRBD2. The CDR3 is 17 amino acids. V lost 5 bases, J lost 6 bases, and 12 bases stayed unmatched. Germline-derived CDR1 and CDR2 are MDHEN and SYDVKM. The CDR3 reads CASSTTLAGGPRNEQFF. The CDR3, as DNA: TGTGCCAGCAGTACCACTTTAGCGGGAGGGCCCCGCAATGAGCAGTTCTTC.

This clonotype was detected ten times or more. The chain recombines TRBV20-1 with TRBJ2-2; D remains unclear. The CDR3 runs to 13 residues. The V end was cut by 6 bases, the J end by 3 bases, with 11 bases between. CDR1 DFQATT and CDR2 SNEGSKA come from the germline V gene (reference sequence). CDR3 in amino acids: CSASDIYTGELFF. DNA of the CDR3: TGCAGTGCGAGTGATATCTACACCGGGGAGCTGTTTTTT.

The rearrangement links TRBV14 to TRBJ2-3; TRBD2 is a possible D gene (5 bases). The CDR3 runs 13 residues. The V and J ends lost 3 bases and 6 bases respectively, with 10 bases between them. Germline CDR1 SGHDN, CDR2 FVKESK. CDR3 in amino acids: CASSQHGLDTQYF. The CDR3 DNA reads as TGTGCCAGCAGCCAGCACGGACTTGATACGCAGTATTTT.

This clonotype was seen a few times. The chain is built from TRBV20-1 and TRBJ1-3; D is ambiguous. The CDR3 has 11 residues. The V end was cut by 6 bases, the J end by 4 bases, with 7 bases between. Looked up from germline, CDR1 is DFQATT and CDR2 is SNEGSKA (reference sequence). CDR3 in DNA: TGCAGTGCCTTGGGCGGAAACACCATATATTTT. Its translation is CSALGGNTIYF.

This clonotype appeared many times. The rearrangement joins TRBV9 to TRBJ1-3; D is unclear. The CDR3 contains 16 residues. Per germline, CDR1 SGDLS and CDR2 YYNGEE. The V end lost 4 bases, the J end lost 0 bases, and 14 bases lay between the germline ends. CDR3 region: CASSPWGRNSGNTIYF. Written as DNA, the CDR3 is TGTGCCAGCAGCCCGTGGGGTAGGAACTCTGGAAACACCATATATTTT.

This chain joins TRBV7-2 and TRBJ2-1; the D gene is possibly TRBD1 (8 bases). The germline V gene encodes CDR1 SGHTA and CDR2 FQGNSA. Trimming cost V 5 bases and J 0 bases, with 14 bases left between them. This CDR3 contains 16 residues. CDR3 sequence (DNA): TGTGCCAGCAGCATACAGGGGGGGACCTCCTACAATGAGCAGTTCTTC. Encoded protein: CASSIQGGTSYNEQFF.

This clonotype was counted many times. J is TRBJ2-1 and V is TRBV29-1, with 8 positions matching TRBD2. The CDR3 is made up of 16 amino acids. Germline values: CDR1 SQVTM, CDR2 ANQGSEA. V lost 2 bases, J lost 6 bases, and 12 bases stayed unmatched. The chain's CDR3 is CSVEKGGGGYFNEQFF. The CDR3 DNA reads as TGCAGCGTTGAAAAGGGGGGCGGGGGGTACTTCAATGAGCAGTTCTTC.

V gene TRBV5-1 combines with J gene TRBJ2-2, with no clear D. V was cut by 4 bases and J by 6 bases, with 13 bases left in between. The CDR3 has 14 residues. Germline CDR1 reads SGHRS; CDR2 reads YFSETQ. In DNA, the CDR3 is TGCGCCAGCAGCGCCCTCAGGTTCTCCGGGGAGCTGTTTTTT. Its protein product is CASSALRFSGELFF.

This clonotype was detected many times. This chain joins TRBV27 and TRBJ2-5; 10 nucleotides agree with TRBD2. After removal of 5 bases from V and 5 bases from J, the junction contained 5 bases not matched to a gene. CDR1 MNHEY and CDR2 SMNVEV come from the germline V gene (reference sequence). This CDR3 has 14 amino acids. CDR3 sequence (DNA): TGTGCCAGCAGTCCTAGCGGGAGTCGGGAGACCCAGTACTTC. Amino acids: CASSPSGSRETQYF.

This chain connects TRBV24-1 to TRBJ2-2; D is undetermined. This CDR3 spans 13 amino acids. Germline V lookup: CDR1 KGHDR, CDR2 SFDVKD. With 3 bases removed from V and 5 bases from J, the gap between germline ends came to 6 bases. The CDR3, as DNA: TGTGCCACCAGTGATAACTGGACCGGGGAGCTGTTTTTT. It translates to CATSDNWTGELFF.

The table lists this clonotype with a few counts. The V call is TRBV15, the J call TRBJ1-1; D is uncertain. Germline V CDR1 and CDR2: LNHNV, YYDKDF (reference sequence). Trimming shortened V by 0 bases and J by 0 bases, and 8 bases separated the two germline ends. The CDR3 contains 15 residues. The CDR3 protein is CATSRDRRMNTEAFF. Written as DNA, the CDR3 is TGTGCCACCAGCAGAGATCGGCGGATGAACACTGAAGCTTTCTTT.

The chain carries TRBV24-1 and TRBJ2-3; D remains unclear. This CDR3 is 14 amino acids long. Germline V gives CDR1 KGHDR, CDR2 SFDVKD. V dropped 4 bases and J dropped 4 bases, with 11 bases sitting between them. CDR3: CATSDLVGADTQYF. CDR3 bases: TGTGCCACCAGTGACCTCGTCGGCGCAGATACGCAGTATTTT.

V is TRBV7-2 and J is TRBJ2-7; 9 bases are a match to TRBD1. Germline V gene data show CDR1 as SGHTA and CDR2 as FQGNSA. CDR3 length equals 14 residues. The junction had 2 bases not matched to a gene; V was cut back by 4 bases and J by 1 base. The CDR3 reads CASSYDRGSYEQYF. DNA of the CDR3: TGTGCCAGCAGCTACGACAGGGGGTCCTACGAGCAGTACTTC.

The chain is built from TRBV6-5 and TRBJ2-7; TRBD2 aligns across 9 bases. Germline V gene sequence: CDR1 MNHEY, CDR2 SVGAGI. V gave up 2 bases and J gave up 5 bases; unmatched junction bases: 10. This CDR3 has 16 residues. CDR3 residues: CASSYVGSGSTDEQYF. The CDR3, as DNA: TGTGCCAGCAGTTACGTGGGTAGCGGGAGCACCGACGAGCAGTACTTC.

This clonotype was picked up a small number of times. The chain links TRBV20-1 to TRBJ2-3; D is unresolved. Germline V gene lookup returns CDR1 DFQATT and CDR2 SNEGSKA (reference sequence). The CDR3 contains 11 residues. Between the trimmed V and J ends, which lost 1 base and 3 bases, there was a span of 2 bases. In DNA form, the CDR3 reads TGCAGTGCTAGAGGGACAGATACGCAGTATTTT. Its protein product is CSARGTDTQYF.